This TCR beta chain was observed in a study of regulatory T cells in long-lasting Graves disease. Time point of the sample: newly diagnosed GD, antithyroid drugs for less than 3 months. The TCR library was made from RNA extracted from PBMCs. The CDR3 sequence is 15 residues long. From germline, CDR1 is GTSNPN and CDR2 SVGIG (reference sequence). The ends lost 2 bases at V and 4 bases at J; junction bases unmatched: 7. To make TCR beta libraries, researchers used iRepertoire HTBI primers and Arm-PCR of CDR3 regions. Via MiXCR, TCRdb re-called the multiplex PCR reads, giving one row per CDR3 protein. The table records 520,000 or so distinct CDR3 sequences, about 12% of them present only once. These data were likewise used in another study, on T cells in Graves' hyperthyroidism and ophthalmopathy.

Sequencing used peripheral blood mononuclear cells (PBMCs), obtained at new diagnosis, from a patient treated with antithyroid drugs. The clonotype originates from a woman aged 30 to 39 with Graves disease. The V and J genes are TRBV30 and TRBJ2-1, with TRBD2 matching over 8 bases. CDR3 sequence: CAWSRSGSKYNEQFF. CDR3 coding DNA: TGTGCCTGGAGTCGGAGCGGGAGTAAGTACAATGAGCAGTTCTTC.